Sequencing of this TCR beta chain was carried out in a study of blood T cell repertoires in COVID-19 (TCRdb year 2020). Turning to the overall study: Collaborator samples came from the United States, Italy and Spain and covered acute and convalescent phases of COVID-19. The repertoires were made available in a free public database intended to serve as a resource for research on the immune response to SARS-CoV-2. The samples were drawn from two sources: the first 160 participants of the ongoing ImmuneRACE study, and 1,200 or so subjects contributed by 6 global collaborators. Subjects who had been exposed to COVID-19, were actively infected with it, or had recovered from it provided the deeply sampled blood TCRbeta repertoires that made up the dataset. Where available, HLA class I and class II types were taken from metadata supplied by the sample provider and were not determined by assay-based typing. The material from the prospective study consisted of cDNA or gDNA derived from T cells, B-cell-depleted T cells, or PBMCs. A de-identified subject ID, COVID-19 status, age in years and sex were almost always included in the sample metadata.

The immunoSEQ Assay, a bias-controlled multiplex PCR, was used to amplify TCRbeta CDR3 regions from genomic DNA. The published analysis was carried out like this. The number of nucleated cells in each sample was estimated from the amplification of reference gene primers within the assay. Sequence reads were collapsed and filtered to measure the absolute abundance of every unique TCRbeta CDR3 rearrangement. For each sample, productive Simpson clonality was calculated by taking the square root of Simpson's diversity index across productive rearrangements. In its TCRdb copy, this immuneACCESS table keeps in-frame sequences only and misses some clones. Where compared with another copy, unresolved V genes explain less than half of these, and the others have no known cause. V and J calls and clone size are given by that table; D and trimming were obtained from the DNA. This sample holds 140,000 to 150,000 clones; 84% were observed only once. The ten largest clonotypes hold roughly two fifths of the sample.

This clone was observed a handful of times. There is no known antigen for this receptor. The sample holds no much larger clone one base away, and base qualities are not on file. V trim: 2 bases; J trim: 6 bases; unmatched bases: 3. Measured from the cysteine to the phenylalanine, the CDR3 is 15 residues long. This entry keeps only the CDR3 DNA: 45 bases, framed from base 1. CDR1 and CDR2, per the germline V gene (reference sequence), are GTSNPN and SVGIG. Collaborating institutions collected whole blood in K2EDTA tubes following their own protocols. For TCRbeta analysis, collaborators shipped samples as frozen whole blood, isolated PBMCs, or DNA extracted from either of those sample types. Overall study outcomes, separate from this receptor: Clinical and demographic metadata were provided uncurated, with the amount varying by source and participant.

In this chain, TRBV30 is recombined with TRBJ2-1, with TRBD2 identical over 14 junction bases. The sample taken for sequencing was peripheral blood. The source of this sequence is a human donor in a cohort sampled during active COVID-19. CDR3 sequence: CAWSTGLAGVNEQFF. Read as DNA, the sequence is TGTGCCTGGAGTACGGGACTAGCGGGAGTCAATGAGCAGTTCTTC.